The rows below give T cell receptor beta chains drawn from one sample of a study of T cells after yellow fever vaccination. TCRdb itself ran the 5' RACE reads through MiXCR, one entry per CDR3 protein. The table has roughly 140,000 distinct CDR3 sequences, more than 6% seen once. Sequenced here: CD4+ T cells sorted from PBMCs, sampled 5 days after the yellow fever booster vaccination. These receptors all come from a man aged 30-40 years who received the YFV17D yellow fever vaccine. Each CDR3 is given with its conserved first and last residue. Each record gives: V gene, D gene, clone size, J gene, CDR3 protein, CDR3 DNA. D genes are given only for firm matches. Clone size reads once, few, many, or a class if the clone is expanded.

>TRBV29-1|TRBD1|many|TRBJ2-5
CSALQGQETQYF
TGCAGCGCCCTACAGGGGCAAGAGACCCAGTACTTC
>TRBV5-4|TRBD1|many|TRBJ2-2
CASSKISGQSNTGELFF
TGTGCCAGCAGCAAAATTTCGGGACAGTCGAACACCGGGGAGCTGTTTTTT
>TRBV20-1|-|many|TRBJ2-1
CSALVQSSYNEQFF
TGCAGTGCCCTGGTTCAGAGCTCCTACAATGAGCAGTTCTTC
>TRBV20-1|TRBD2|many|TRBJ2-5
CSAPSGIQETQYF
TGCAGTGCTCCTAGCGGGATCCAAGAGACCCAGTACTTC
>TRBV24-1|-|many|TRBJ2-1
CATSDGGGYEQFF
TGTGCCACCAGTGACGGAGGGGGCTATGAGCAGTTCTTC
>TRBV7-2|-|many|TRBJ2-6
CASSLEATSGANVLTF
TGTGCCAGCAGCTTAGAGGCCACCTCTGGGGCCAACGTCCTGACTTTC
>TRBV29-1|-|many|TRBJ2-7
CSVVGSYSYEQYF
TGCAGCGTTGTCGGGAGTTATTCCTACGAGCAGTACTTC
>TRBV12-3/TRBV12-4|-|many|TRBJ2-5
CASRSQMVETQYF
TGTGCCAGCAGGTCCCAGATGGTAGAGACCCAGTACTTC
>TRBV20-1|-|many|TRBJ1-1
CSASWVTEAFF
TGCAGTGCTAGTTGGGTCACTGAAGCTTTCTTT
>TRBV20-1|-|many|TRBJ2-1
CSARPAGFEQFF
TGCAGTGCTAGACCGGCCGGGTTTGAGCAGTTCTTC